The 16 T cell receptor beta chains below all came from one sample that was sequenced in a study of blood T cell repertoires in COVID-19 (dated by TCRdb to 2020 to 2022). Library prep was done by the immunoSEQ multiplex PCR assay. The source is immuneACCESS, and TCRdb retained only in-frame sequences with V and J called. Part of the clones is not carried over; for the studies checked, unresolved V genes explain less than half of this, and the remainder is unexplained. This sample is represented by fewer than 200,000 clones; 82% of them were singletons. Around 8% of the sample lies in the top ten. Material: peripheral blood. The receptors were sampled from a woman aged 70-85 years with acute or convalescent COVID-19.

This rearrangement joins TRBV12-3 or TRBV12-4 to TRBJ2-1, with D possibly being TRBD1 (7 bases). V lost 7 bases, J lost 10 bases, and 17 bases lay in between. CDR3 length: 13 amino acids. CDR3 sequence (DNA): TGTGCCAGCAATCCGACAGGGCGGGGAGAGCAGTTCTTC. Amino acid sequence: CASNPTGRGEQFF.

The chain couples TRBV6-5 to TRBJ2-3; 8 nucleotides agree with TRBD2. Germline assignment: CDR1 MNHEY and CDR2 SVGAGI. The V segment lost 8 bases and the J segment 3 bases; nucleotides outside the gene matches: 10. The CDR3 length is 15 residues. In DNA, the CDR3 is TGTGCCAGCCAAGAAGCGGGAGTTGGTACAGATACGCAGTATTTT. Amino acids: CASQEAGVGTDTQYF.

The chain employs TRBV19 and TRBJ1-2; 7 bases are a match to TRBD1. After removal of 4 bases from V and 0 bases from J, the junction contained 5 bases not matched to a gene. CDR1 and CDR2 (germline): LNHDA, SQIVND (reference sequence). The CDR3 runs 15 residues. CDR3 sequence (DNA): TGTGCCAGTAGTACCAGACAGGGTTCTAACTATGGCTACACCTTC. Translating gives CASSTRQGSNYGYTF.

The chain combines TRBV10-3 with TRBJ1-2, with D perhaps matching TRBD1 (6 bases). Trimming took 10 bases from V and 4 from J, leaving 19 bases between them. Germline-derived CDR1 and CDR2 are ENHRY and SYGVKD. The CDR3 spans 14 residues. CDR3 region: CATGGPGEPYGYTF. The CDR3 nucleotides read TGTGCCACCGGCGGGCCAGGGGAACCCTATGGCTACACCTTC.

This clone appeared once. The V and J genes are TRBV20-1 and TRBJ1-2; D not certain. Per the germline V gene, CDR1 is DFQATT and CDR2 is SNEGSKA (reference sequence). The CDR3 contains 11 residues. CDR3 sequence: CTWYYNYGYTF. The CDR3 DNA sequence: TGCACCTGGTACTACAACTATGGCTACACCTTC.

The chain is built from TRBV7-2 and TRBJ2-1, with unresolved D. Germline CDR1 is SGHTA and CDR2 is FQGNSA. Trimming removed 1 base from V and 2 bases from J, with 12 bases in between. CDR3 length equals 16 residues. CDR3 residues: CASSLVLRLAYNEQFF. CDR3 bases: TGTGCCAGCAGCTTAGTCTTGCGACTTGCCTACAATGAGCAGTTCTTC. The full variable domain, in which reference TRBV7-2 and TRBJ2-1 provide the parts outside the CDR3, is GAGVSQSPSNKVTEKGKDVELRCDPISGHTALYWYRQSLGQGLEFLIYFQGNSAPDKSGLPSDRFSAERTGGSVSTLTIQRTQQEDSAVYLCASSLVLRLAYNEQFFGPGTRLTVL.

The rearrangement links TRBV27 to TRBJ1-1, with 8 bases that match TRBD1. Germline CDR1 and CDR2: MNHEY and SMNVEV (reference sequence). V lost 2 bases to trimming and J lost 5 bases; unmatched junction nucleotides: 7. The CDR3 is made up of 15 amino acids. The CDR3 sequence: CASSLTRTGWTEAFF. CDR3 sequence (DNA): TGTGCCAGCAGTTTAACACGGACAGGGTGGACTGAAGCTTTCTTT.

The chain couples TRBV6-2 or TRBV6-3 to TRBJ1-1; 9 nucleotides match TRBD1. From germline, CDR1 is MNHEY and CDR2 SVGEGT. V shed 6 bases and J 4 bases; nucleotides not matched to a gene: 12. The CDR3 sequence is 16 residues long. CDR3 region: CASSQPYRGLGTEAFF. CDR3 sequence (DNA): TGTGCCAGCAGCCAACCTTACAGGGGGCTCGGCACTGAAGCTTTCTTT.

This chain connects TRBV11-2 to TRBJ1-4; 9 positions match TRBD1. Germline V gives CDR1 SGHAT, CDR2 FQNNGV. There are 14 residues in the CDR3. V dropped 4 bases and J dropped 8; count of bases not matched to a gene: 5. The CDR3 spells CASSSGTGREKLFF. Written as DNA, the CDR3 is TGTGCCAGCAGCTCCGGGACAGGGAGAGAAAAACTGTTTTTT.

CDR3 in amino acids: CASSQQGATNEKLFF. In DNA, the CDR3 is TGCGCCAGCAGCCAACAGGGTGCAACTAATGAAAAACTGTTTTTT. The chain recombines TRBV4-3 with TRBJ1-4; TRBD1 might be the D (5 bases). Trimming removed 2 bases from V and 0 bases from J, with 7 bases in between. Per the germline V gene, CDR1 is LGHNA and CDR2 is YSLEER. The CDR3 covers 15 residues.

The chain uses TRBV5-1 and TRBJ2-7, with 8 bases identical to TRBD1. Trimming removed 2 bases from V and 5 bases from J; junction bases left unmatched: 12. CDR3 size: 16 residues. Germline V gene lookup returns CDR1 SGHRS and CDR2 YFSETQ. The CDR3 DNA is TGCGCCAGCAGCTTAAGTACAGGGGGACCATTGGACGAGCAGTACTTC. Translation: CASSLSTGGPLDEQYF.

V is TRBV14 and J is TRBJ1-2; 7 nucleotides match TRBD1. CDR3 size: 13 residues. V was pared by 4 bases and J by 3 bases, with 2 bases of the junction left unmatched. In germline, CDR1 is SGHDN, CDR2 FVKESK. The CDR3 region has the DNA TGTGCCAGCAGCCTCGGGACAGACTATGGCTACACCTTC. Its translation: CASSLGTDYGYTF.

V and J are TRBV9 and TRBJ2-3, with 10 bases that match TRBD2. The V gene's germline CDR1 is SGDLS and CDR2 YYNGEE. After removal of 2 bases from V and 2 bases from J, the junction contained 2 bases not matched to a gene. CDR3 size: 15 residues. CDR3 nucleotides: TGTGCCAGCAGCGTGAGCGGGGGGGACACAGATACGCAGTATTTT. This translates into CASSVSGGDTDTQYF.

The chain's CDR3 is CASSARSGIETQYF. The CDR3 nucleotides read TGCGCCAGCAGCGCCCGATCCGGGATAGAGACCCAGTACTTC. This rearrangement joins TRBV5-1 to TRBJ2-5; perhaps TRBD2 as D (5 bases). Trimming took off 4 bases at V and 4 bases at J, with 14 bases between the two ends. Germline V CDR1 and CDR2: SGHRS, YFSETQ. There are 14 residues in the CDR3.

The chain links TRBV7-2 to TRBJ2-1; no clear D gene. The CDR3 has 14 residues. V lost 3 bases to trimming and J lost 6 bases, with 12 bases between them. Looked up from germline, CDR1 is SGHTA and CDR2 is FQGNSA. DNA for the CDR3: TGTGCCAGCAGCTTCGTCCCTAGTCGCAATGAGCAGTTCTTC. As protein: CASSFVPSRNEQFF. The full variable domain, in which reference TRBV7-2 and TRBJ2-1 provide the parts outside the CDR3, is GAGVSQSPSNKVTEKGKDVELRCDPISGHTALYWYRQSLGQGLEFLIYFQGNSAPDKSGLPSDRFSAERTGGSVSTLTIQRTQQEDSAVYLCASSFVPSRNEQFFGPGTRLTVL.

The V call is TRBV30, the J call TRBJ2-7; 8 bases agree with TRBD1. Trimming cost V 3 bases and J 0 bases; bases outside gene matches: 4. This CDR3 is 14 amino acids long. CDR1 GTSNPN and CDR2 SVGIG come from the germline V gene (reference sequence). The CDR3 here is CAWRRTGSSYEQYF. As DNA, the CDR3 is TGTGCCTGGAGGCGGACAGGGAGCTCCTACGAGCAGTACTTC. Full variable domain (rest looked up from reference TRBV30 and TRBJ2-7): SQTIHQWPATLVQPVGSPLSLECTVEGTSNPNLYWYRQAAGRGLQLLFYSVGIGQISSEVPQNLSASRPQDRQFILSSKKLLLSDSGFYLCAWRRTGSSYEQYFGPGTRLTVT.